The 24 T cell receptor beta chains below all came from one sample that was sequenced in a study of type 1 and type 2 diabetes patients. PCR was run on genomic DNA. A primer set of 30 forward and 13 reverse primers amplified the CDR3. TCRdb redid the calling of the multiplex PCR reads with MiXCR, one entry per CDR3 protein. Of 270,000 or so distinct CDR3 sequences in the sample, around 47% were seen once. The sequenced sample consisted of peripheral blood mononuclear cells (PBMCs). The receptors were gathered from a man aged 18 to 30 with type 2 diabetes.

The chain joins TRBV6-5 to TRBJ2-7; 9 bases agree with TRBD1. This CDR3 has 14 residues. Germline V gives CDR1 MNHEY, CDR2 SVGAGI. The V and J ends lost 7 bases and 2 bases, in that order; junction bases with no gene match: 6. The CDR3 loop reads CASTRGTGTYEQYF. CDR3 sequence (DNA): TGTGCCAGCACACGAGGGACAGGGACCTACGAGCAGTACTTC.

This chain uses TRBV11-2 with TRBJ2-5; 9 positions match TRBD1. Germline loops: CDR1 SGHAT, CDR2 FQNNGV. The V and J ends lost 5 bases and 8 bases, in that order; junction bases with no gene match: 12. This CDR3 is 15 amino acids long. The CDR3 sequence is CASSQSGTGTETQYF. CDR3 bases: TGTGCCAGCAGCCAATCGGGGACAGGGACAGAAACCCAGTACTTC.

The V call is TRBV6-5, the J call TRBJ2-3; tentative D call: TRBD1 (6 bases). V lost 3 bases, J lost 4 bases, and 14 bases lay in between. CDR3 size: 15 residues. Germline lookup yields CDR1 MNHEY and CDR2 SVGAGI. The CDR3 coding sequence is TGTGCCAGCAGTTATGGGGGCGTGAGGTCAGATACGCAGTATTTT. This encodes CASSYGGVRSDTQYF.

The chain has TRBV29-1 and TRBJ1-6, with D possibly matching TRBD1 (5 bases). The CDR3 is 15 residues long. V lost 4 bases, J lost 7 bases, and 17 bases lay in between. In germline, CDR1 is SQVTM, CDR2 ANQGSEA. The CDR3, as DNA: TGCAGCGTTGCGGATCGTGGGACCGAGAATTCACCCCTCCACTTT. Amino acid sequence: CSVADRGTENSPLHF.

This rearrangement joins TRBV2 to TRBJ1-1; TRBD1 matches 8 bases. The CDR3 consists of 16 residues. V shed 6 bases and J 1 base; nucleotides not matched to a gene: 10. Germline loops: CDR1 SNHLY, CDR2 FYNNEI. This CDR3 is CASRPRQGPRNTEAFF. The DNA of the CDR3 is TGTGCCAGCAGACCAAGACAGGGGCCGCGGAACACTGAAGCTTTCTTT.

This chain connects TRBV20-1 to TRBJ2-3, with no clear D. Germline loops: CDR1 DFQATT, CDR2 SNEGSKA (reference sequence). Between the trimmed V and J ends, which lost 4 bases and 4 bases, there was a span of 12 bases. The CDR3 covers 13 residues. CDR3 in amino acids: CSANPYLSDTQYF. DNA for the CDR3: TGCAGTGCTAACCCGTACCTTTCAGATACGCAGTATTTT.

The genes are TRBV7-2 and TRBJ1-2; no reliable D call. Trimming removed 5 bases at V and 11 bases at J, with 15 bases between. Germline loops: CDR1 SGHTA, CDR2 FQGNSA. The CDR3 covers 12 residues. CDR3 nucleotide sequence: TGTGCCAGCAGCCCTGGGCCGCCTCGGTACACCTTC. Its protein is CASSPGPPRYTF. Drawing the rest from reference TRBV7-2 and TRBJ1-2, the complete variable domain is GAGVSQSPSNKVTEKGKDVELRCDPISGHTALYWYRQSLGQGLEFLIYFQGNSAPDKSGLPSDRFSAERTGGSVSTLTIQRTQQEDSAVYLCASSPGPPRYTFGSGTRLTVV.

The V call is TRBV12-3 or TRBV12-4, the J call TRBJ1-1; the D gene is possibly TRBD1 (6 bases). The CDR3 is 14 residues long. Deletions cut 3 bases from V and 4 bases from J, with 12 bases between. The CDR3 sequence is CASSFLLGATEAFF. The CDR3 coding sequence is TGTGCCAGCAGTTTCCTATTGGGGGCCACTGAAGCTTTCTTT.

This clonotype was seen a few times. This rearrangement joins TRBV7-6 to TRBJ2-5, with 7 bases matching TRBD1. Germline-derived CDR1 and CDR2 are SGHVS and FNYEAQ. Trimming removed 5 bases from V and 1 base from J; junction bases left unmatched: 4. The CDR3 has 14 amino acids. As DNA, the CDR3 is TGTGCCAGCAGCCAGGGACAGCGCCAAGAGACCCAGTACTTC. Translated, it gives CASSQGQRQETQYF.

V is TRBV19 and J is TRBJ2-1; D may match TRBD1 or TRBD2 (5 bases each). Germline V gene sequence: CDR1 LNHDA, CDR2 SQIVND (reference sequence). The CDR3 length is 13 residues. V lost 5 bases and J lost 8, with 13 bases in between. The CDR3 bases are TGTGCCAGTAGTTATAACGGGGCGGATGAGCAGTTCTTC. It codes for CASSYNGADEQFF.

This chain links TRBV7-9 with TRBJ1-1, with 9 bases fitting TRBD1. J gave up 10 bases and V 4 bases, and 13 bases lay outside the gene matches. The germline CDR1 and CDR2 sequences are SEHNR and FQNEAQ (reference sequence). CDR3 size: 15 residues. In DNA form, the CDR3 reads TGTGCCAGCAGCTCATCCGGGACAGGGAGGGAGGGAGCTTTCTTT. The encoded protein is CASSSSGTGREGAFF.

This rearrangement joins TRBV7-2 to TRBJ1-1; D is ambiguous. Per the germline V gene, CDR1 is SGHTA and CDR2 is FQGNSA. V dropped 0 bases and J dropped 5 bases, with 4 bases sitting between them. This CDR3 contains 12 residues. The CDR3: CASSLASTEAFF. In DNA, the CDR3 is TGTGCCAGCAGCTTAGCGTCGACTGAAGCTTTCTTT.

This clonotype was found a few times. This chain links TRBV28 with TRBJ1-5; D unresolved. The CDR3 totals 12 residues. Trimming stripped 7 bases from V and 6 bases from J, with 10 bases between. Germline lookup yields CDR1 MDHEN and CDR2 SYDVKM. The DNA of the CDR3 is TGTGCCAGCACCACGGGTGCTCAGCCCCAGCATTTT. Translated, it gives CASTTGAQPQHF.

CDR3 in amino acids: CASSIGGGTGGKREQYF. The CDR3 bases are TGTGCCAGTAGTATAGGAGGGGGCACAGGGGGGAAACGCGAGCAGTACTTC. This chain uses TRBV19 with TRBJ2-7; TRBD1 matches 8 bases. This CDR3 spans 17 amino acids. Germline V gene data show CDR1 as LNHDA and CDR2 as SQIVND (reference sequence). Unmatched junction bases numbered 14, after V lost 1 base and J lost 6 bases.

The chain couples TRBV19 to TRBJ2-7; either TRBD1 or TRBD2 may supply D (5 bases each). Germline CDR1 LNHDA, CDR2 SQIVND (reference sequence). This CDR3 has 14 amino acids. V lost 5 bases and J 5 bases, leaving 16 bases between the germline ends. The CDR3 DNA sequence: TGTGCCAGTAGTCTCCCCGGGACGGATCACGAGCAGTACTTC. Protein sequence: CASSLPGTDHEQYF.

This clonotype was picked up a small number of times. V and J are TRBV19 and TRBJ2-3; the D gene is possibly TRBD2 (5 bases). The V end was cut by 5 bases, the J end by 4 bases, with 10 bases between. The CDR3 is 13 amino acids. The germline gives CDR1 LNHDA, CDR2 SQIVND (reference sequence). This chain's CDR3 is CASSPSFSDTQYF. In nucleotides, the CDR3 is TGTGCCAGTAGTCCTAGCTTCTCAGATACGCAGTATTTT.

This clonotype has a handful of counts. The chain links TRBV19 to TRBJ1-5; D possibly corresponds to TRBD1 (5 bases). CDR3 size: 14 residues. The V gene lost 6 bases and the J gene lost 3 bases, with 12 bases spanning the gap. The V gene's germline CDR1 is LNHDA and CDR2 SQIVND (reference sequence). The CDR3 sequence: CASSWGIANQPQHF. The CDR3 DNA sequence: TGTGCCAGTAGCTGGGGGATAGCCAATCAGCCCCAGCATTTT. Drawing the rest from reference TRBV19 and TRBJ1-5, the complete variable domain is DGGITQSPKYLFRKEGQNVTLSCEQNLNHDAMYWYRQDPGQGLRLIYYSQIVNDFQKGDIAEGYSVSREKKESFPLTVTSAQKNPTAFYLCASSWGIANQPQHFGDGTRLSIL.

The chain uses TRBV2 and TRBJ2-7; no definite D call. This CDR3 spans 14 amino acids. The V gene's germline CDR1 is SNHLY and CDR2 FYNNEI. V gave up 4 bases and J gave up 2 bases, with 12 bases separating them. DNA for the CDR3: TGTGCCAGCAGTGGGGGAACCCTCCCCTACGAGCAGTACTTC. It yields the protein CASSGGTLPYEQYF.

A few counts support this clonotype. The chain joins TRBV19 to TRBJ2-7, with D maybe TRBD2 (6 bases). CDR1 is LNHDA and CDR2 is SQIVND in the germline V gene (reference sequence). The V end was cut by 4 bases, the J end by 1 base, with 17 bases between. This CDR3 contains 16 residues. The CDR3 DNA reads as TGTGCCAGTAGTAGGTTTGGAGGGGCGTCTTCCTACGAGCAGTACTTC. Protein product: CASSRFGGASSYEQYF.

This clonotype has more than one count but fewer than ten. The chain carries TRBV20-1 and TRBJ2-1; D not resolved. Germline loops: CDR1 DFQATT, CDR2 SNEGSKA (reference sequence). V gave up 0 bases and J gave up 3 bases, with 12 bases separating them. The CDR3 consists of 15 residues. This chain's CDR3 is CSAREFQRDYNEQFF. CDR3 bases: TGCAGTGCTAGAGAGTTTCAGCGAGACTACAATGAGCAGTTCTTC.

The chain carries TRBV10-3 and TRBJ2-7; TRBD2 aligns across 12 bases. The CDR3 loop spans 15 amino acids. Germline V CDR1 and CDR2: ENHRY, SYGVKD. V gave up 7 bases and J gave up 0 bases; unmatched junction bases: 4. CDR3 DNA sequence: TGTGCCATCAATCCGACTAGCGGGAGCTCCTACGAGCAGTACTTC. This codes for CAINPTSGSSYEQYF.

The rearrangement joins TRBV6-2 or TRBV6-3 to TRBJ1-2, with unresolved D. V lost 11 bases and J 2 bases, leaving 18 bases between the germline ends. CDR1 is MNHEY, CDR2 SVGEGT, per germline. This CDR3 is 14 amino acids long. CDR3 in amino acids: CAAKPRRNNYGYTF. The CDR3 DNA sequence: TGTGCCGCCAAGCCACGACGAAACAACTATGGCTACACCTTC.

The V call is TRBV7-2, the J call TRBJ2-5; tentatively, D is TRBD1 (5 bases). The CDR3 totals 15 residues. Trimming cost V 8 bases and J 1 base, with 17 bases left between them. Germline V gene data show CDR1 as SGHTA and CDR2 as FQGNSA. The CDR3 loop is CASSTKGQAQETQYF. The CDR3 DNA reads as TGTGCCAGCTCTACGAAGGGGCAGGCCCAAGAGACCCAGTACTTC.

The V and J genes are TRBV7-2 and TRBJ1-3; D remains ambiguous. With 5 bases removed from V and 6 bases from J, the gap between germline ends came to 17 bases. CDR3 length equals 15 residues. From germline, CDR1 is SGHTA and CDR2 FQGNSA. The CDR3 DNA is TGTGCCAGCAGCCCCCGTGTCGGGCGCGTAAACACCATATATTTT. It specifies CASSPRVGRVNTIYF. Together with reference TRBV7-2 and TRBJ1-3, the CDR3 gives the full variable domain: GAGVSQSPSNKVTEKGKDVELRCDPISGHTALYWYRQSLGQGLEFLIYFQGNSAPDKSGLPSDRFSAERTGGSVSTLTIQRTQQEDSAVYLCASSPRVGRVNTIYFGEGSWLTVV.